This T cell receptor (beta chain) was captured by sequencing in a study of blood T cells in healthy people across ages. Study as a whole: Capturing about one barcoded beta molecule per two T cells was achieved by template switching. Whole-study findings and limits: Among T cells, TCR beta diversity per million cells dropped roughly linearly as age rose.

Healthy Caucasians from Russia aged 6 to 90 served as donors. The CDR3 is 15 amino acids. Germline CDR1 and CDR2: SGHTA and FQGNSA. Trimming left V 5 bases short and J 11 bases short, with 24 bases between. Turning to this clonotype: Its target is not known.

Primers used in a second PCR of roughly 6 to 12 cycles were a sample-barcoded 5' primer and a J-beta primer mix. TCRdb recomputed calls from the 5' RACE reads with MiXCR, one row per CDR3 protein. The sample includes about 1.4 million distinct CDR3 sequences, 59% of them seen just once. The sample consisted of blood. This receptor was identified in a man between 18 and 35 years old in good health. V usage is TRBV7-2 and J usage is TRBJ2-5; tentatively, D is TRBD2 (5 bases). In DNA, the CDR3 is TGTGCCAGCAGCCCTAACCCGGGATCTTACAATGAGCAGTACTTC. Its translation is CASSPNPGSYNEQYF.